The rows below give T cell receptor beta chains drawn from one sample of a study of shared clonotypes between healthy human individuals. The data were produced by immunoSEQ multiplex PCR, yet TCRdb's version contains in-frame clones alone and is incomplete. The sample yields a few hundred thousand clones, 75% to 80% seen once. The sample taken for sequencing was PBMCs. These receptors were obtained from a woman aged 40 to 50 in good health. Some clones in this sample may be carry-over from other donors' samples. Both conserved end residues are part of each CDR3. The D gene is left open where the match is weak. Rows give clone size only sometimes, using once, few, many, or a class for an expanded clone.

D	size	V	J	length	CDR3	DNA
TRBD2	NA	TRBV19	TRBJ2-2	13	CASLAGGVGELFF	TGTGCCAGTCTAGCGGGAGGGGTTGGGGAGCTGTTTTTT
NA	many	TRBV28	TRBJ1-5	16	CASSPPTRVSNQPQHF	TGTGCCAGCAGTCCACCAACAAGGGTTAGCAATCAGCCCCAGCATTTT
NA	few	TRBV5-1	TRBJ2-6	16	CASSPAEDSGANVLTF	TGCGCCAGCAGCCCGGCGGAAGATTCTGGGGCCAACGTCCTGACTTTC
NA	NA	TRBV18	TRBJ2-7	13	CASSPDGSYEQYF	TGTGCCAGCTCCCCCGACGGATCCTACGAGCAGTACTTC
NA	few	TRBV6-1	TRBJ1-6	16	CASSGGTVSYNSPLHF	TGTGCCAGCAGTGGGGGGACGGTCTCCTATAATTCACCCCTCCACTTT
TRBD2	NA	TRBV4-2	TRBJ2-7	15	CASSTAGGAIYEQYF	TGTGCCAGCAGTACGGCGGGGGGCGCAATATACGAGCAGTACTTC
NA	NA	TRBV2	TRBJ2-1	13	CASSSDGYNEQFF	TGTGCCAGCAGTTCGGACGGATACAATGAGCAGTTCTTC
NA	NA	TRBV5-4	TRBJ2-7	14	CASSTETGSYEQYF	TGTGCCAGCAGCACAGAAACAGGCTCCTACGAGCAGTACTTC
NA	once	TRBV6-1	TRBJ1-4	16	CASSVEKGLANEKLFF	TGTGCCAGCAGTGTTGAAAAGGGGCTTGCTAATGAAAAACTGTTTTTT
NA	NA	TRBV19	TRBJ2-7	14	CASSIRYPSYEQYF	TGTGCCAGTAGTATACGGTACCCCTCCTACGAGCAGTACTTC
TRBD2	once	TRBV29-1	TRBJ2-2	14	CSALLAGSPGELFF	TGCAGCGCTCTACTAGCGGGGTCCCCCGGGGAGCTGTTTTTT
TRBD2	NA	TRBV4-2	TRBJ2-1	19	CASSPDRVGTSGKRNEQFF	TGTGCCAGCAGCCCAGATAGGGTGGGGACTAGCGGGAAAAGGAATGAGCAGTTCTTC
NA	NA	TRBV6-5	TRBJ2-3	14	CASRAQGSTDTQYF	TGTGCCAGCAGGGCACAGGGAAGCACAGATACGCAGTATTTT